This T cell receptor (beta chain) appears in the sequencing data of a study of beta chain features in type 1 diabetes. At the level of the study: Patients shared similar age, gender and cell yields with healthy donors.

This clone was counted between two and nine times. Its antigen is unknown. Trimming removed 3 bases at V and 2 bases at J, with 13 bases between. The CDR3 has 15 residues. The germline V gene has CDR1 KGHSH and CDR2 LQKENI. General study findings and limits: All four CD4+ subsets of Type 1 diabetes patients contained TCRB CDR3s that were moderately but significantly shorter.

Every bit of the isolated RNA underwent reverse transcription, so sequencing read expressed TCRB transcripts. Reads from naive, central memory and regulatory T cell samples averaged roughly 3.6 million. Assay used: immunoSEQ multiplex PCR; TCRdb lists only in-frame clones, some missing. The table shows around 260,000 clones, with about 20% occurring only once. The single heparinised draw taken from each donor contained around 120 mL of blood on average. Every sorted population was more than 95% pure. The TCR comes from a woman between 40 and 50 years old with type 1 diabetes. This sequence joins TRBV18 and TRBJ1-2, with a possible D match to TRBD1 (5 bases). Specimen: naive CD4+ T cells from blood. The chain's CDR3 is CASSPGEGENYGYTF. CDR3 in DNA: TGTGCCAGCTCACCGGGGGAGGGAGAGAACTATGGCTACACCTTC.